The 2 T cell receptor beta chains listed next were all sequenced from one sample in a study of T-cell reconstitution after alpha-beta-depleted transplantation in children (dated by TCRdb to the mid-2010s). The meaning of the sample's treatment or condition label: allogeneic hematopoietic cell transplantation with graft depleted of TCRalphabeta T cells and CD19 B cells. Library preparation used PCR. Sequencing took place on an Illumina HiSeq 2500. TCR libraries were prepared with molecular barcoding, using unique molecular identifiers to normalize TCRbeta repertoire quantification. Using fastp trimming at Q25 and MiXCR clonotype assembly, TCRdb reanalyzed the public sequencing data and kept in-frame beta chains. Every distinct CDR3 protein forms one entry, paired with its most common genes and DNA. This sample gives 480,000 or so distinct CDR3 sequences in total; roughly a tenth of them show up just once. The top ten clonotypes cover around 2% of the sample.

Sequenced here: PBMCs, sampled before TCRalphabeta/CD19-depleted stem cell transplant. The receptors come from a child younger than 10 with inherited bone marrow failure, due to receive a stem cell transplant.

This clonotype has more than one count but fewer than ten. The chain joins TRBV20-1 to TRBJ1-1, with D possibly being TRBD1 (5 bases). Per the germline V gene, CDR1 is DFQATT and CDR2 is SNEGSKA (reference sequence). This CDR3 is built from 13 residues. V was shortened by 6 bases and J by 5 bases, with 16 bases between the two germline ends. As DNA, the CDR3 is TGCAGTGCAGGAAGGGGCGCGGGGACTGAAGCTTTCTTT. Protein product: CSAGRGAGTEAFF.

This clonotype came up a few times. The rearrangement links TRBV18 to TRBJ2-7; tentative D call: TRBD1 (5 bases). The V gene lost 2 bases and the J gene lost 2 bases, with 13 bases spanning the gap. The CDR3 has 15 amino acids. Germline-derived CDR1 and CDR2 are KGHSH and LQKENI. CDR3 coding DNA: TGTGCCAGCTCACCATGGCAGGGATCAGCCTACGAGCAGTACTTC. Amino acid sequence: CASSPWQGSAYEQYF.